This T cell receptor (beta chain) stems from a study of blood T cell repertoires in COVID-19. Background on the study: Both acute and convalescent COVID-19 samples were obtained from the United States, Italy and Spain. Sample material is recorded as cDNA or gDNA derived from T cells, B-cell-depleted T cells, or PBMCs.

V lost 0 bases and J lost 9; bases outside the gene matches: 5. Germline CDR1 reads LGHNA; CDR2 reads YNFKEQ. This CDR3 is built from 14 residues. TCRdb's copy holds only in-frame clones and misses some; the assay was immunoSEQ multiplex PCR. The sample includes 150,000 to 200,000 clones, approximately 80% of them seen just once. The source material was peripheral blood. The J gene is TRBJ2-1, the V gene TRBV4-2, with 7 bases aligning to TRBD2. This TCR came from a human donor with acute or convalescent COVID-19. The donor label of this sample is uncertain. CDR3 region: CASSQEILALEQFF. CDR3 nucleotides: TGTGCCAGCAGCCAAGAAATACTAGCGCTTGAGCAGTTCTTC.